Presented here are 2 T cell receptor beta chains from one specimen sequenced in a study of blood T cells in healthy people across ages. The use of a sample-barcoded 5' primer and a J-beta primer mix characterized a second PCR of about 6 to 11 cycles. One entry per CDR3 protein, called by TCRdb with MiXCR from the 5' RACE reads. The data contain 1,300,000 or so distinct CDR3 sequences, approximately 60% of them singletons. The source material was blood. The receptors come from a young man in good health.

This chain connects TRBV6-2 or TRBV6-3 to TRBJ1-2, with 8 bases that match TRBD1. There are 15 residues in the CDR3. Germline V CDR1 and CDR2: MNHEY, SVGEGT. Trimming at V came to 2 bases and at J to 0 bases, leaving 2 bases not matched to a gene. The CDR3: CASSYHRGTNYGYTF. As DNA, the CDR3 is TGTGCCAGCAGTTACCACAGGGGGACTAACTATGGCTACACCTTC.

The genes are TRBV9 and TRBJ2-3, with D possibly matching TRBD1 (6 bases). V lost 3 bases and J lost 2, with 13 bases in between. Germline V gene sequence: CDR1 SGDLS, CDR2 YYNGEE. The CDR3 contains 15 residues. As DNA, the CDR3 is TGTGCCAGCAGCGGGCAAACAGGGAACACAGATACGCAGTATTTT. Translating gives CASSGQTGNTDTQYF.